This TCR beta chain originates from a study of T cells in Graves' hyperthyroidism and ophthalmopathy. There were TCR beta CDR3 regions amplified from RNA transcripts. The HTBI primer set served for first-round RT-PCR of the TCR CDR3. Using its own MiXCR run on the multiplex PCR reads, TCRdb lists one record per CDR3 protein. The sample lists hundreds of thousands of distinct CDR3 sequences; 15% to 18% were seen once. V was pared by 3 bases and J by 6 bases, with 12 bases between. The CDR3 contains 14 residues. CDR1 is LNHDA, CDR2 SQIVND, per germline (reference sequence). The chain is built from TRBV19 and TRBJ2-1, with D possibly being TRBD2 (6 bases). The material sequenced was blood. This clonotype was sampled from a woman younger than 35 with Graves' hyperthyroidism. The CDR3 sequence is CASSIGGSINEQFF. CDR3 nucleotide sequence: TGTGCCAGTAGTATTGGGGGGAGTATCAATGAGCAGTTCTTC.